The 6 T cell receptor beta chains given below trace back to one sample, sequenced in a study of cytomegalovirus exposure and HLA in healthy donors (dated by TCRdb to the late 2010s). Receptor amplification or capture employed the immunoSEQ multiplex PCR assay. A mixture of 60 forward primers for TCR Vbeta segments and 13 reverse primers for TCR Jbeta segments was used in the multiplex PCR. Held by TCRdb, this immuneACCESS table contains in-frame sequences only and omits some clones. Under half of the omission traces to an unresolved V gene where checked; the cause of the rest is unknown. The sample table shows about 160,000 clones, and 82% are seen once. The ten top clones hold about 1.6% of the sample. Sequencing was carried out using PBMCs. Every receptor here comes from a girl aged 10 to 17 in good health and CMV-seropositive.

The chain joins TRBV6-5 to TRBJ2-3; D is undetermined. Germline assignment: CDR1 MNHEY and CDR2 SVGAGI. Trimming shortened V by 5 bases and J by 2 bases, and 11 bases separated the two germline ends. The CDR3 length is 14 residues. The CDR3 nucleotides read TGTGCCAGCAGTCCTTCTACCTACACAGATACGCAGTATTTT. Translated, it gives CASSPSTYTDTQYF.

This sequence joins TRBV11-2 and TRBJ2-5; TRBD1 agrees at 7 bases. The CDR3 totals 16 residues. Trimming took 3 bases from V and 4 from J; bases not matched to a gene: 11. Germline CDR1 reads SGHAT; CDR2 reads FQNNGV. The CDR3, as DNA: TGTGCCAGCAGCTTCCTTAAAGACAGGGCGGGAGAGACCCAGTACTTC. Translated, it gives CASSFLKDRAGETQYF.

A few counts support this clone. CDR3 loop: CASSNTPTLYGYTF. CDR3 bases: TGTGCCAGCAGCAATACCCCGACTTTGTATGGCTACACCTTC. The chain joins TRBV6-6 to TRBJ1-2; D unresolved. CDR3 length equals 14 residues. The V gene's germline CDR1 is MNHNY and CDR2 SVGAGI (reference sequence). The ends were cut back, 6 bases at V and 5 bases at J, with 16 bases in the middle.

CDR3 nucleotide sequence: TGTGCCAGCAGCTTAGGGGGCCATCCGACGCAGTATTTT. Its protein product is CASSLGGHPTQYF. The V call is TRBV7-3, the J call TRBJ2-3, with D perhaps matching TRBD1 (6 bases). The CDR3 contains 13 residues. V dropped 2 bases and J dropped 9 bases, with 12 bases sitting between them. CDR1 SGHTA and CDR2 FQGTGA come from the germline V gene.

The chain carries TRBV6-5 and TRBJ2-7, with a possible D match to TRBD1 (5 bases). V lost 9 bases to trimming and J lost 2 bases, with 8 bases between them. Germline CDR1 MNHEY, CDR2 SVGAGI. The CDR3 is 11 amino acids. CDR3 coding DNA: TGTGCCAGTCGCAGGGCCTACGAGCAGTACTTC. It translates to CASRRAYEQYF.

The chain combines TRBV19 with TRBJ1-2; D call uncertain. The CDR3 totals 9 residues. V shed 10 bases and J shed 8 bases, with 8 bases lying between them. The germline CDR1 and CDR2 sequences are LNHDA and SQIVND (reference sequence). The CDR3 sequence: CATGEGYTF. CDR3 nucleotide sequence: TGTGCCACCGGAGAAGGCTACACCTTC.